These 31 T cell receptor beta chains share one sample of origin, sequenced in a study of brain T cells in children with intractable seizures. Sample time point: blood from clinic visit 5 months post-surgery; TSC patient then seizure free. The method was immunoSEQ multiplex PCR; TCRdb's version includes in-frame clones alone and lacks a portion of them. The table records 300,000 to 400,000 clones, over 85% of them present only once. Specimen: peripheral blood, collected roughly 5 months after surgery. The receptors here all came from a boy in the first two years of life with tuberous sclerosis and intractable seizures.

The V and J genes are TRBV27 and TRBJ1-2; TRBD1 is a possible D gene (5 bases). Deletions cut 2 bases from V and 2 bases from J, with 6 bases between. This CDR3 spans 13 amino acids. CDR1 and CDR2 from the germline V gene are MNHEY and SMNVEV (reference sequence). The CDR3 spells CASSLKGNYGYTF. The CDR3 DNA follows: TGTGCCAGCAGTTTAAAGGGGAACTATGGCTACACCTTC.

The CDR3 DNA reads TGTGCCAGCAGTAGCGGGAGGTCAGATACGCAGTATTTT. Its protein product is CASSSGRSDTQYF. The chain employs TRBV6-5 and TRBJ2-3; the match to TRBD2 covers 9 bases. There are 13 residues in the CDR3. The V and J ends lost 5 bases and 4 bases, in that order; junction bases with no gene match: 1. CDR1 is MNHEY, CDR2 SVGAGI, per germline.

V is TRBV27 and J is TRBJ2-1; 7 nucleotides match TRBD2. The CDR3 is 14 residues long. V gave up 6 bases and J gave up 8 bases; unmatched junction bases: 10. Germline loops: CDR1 MNHEY, CDR2 SMNVEV (reference sequence). The CDR3: CASRKPGTTYEQFF. The CDR3 DNA follows: TGTGCCAGCAGAAAACCCGGGACTACCTATGAGCAGTTCTTC.

The V and J genes are TRBV6-1 and TRBJ1-6; 9 bases are a match to TRBD1. Germline-derived CDR1 and CDR2 are MNHNS and SASEGT. The CDR3 is 16 amino acids. V lost 0 bases and J lost 7; bases outside the gene matches: 4. The CDR3: CASSEAEGQGNSPLHF. CDR3 nucleotide sequence: TGTGCCAGCAGTGAAGCGGAGGGACAGGGAAATTCACCCCTCCACTTT.

The chain uses TRBV30 and TRBJ2-1; tentative D call: TRBD2 (6 bases). The CDR3 covers 13 residues. Germline-derived CDR1 and CDR2 are GTSNPN and SVGIG (reference sequence). V lost 5 bases, J lost 1 base, and 9 bases lay in between. The CDR3, as DNA: TGTGCCTGGTGGGGGGAATCCTACAATGAGCAGTTCTTC. Translated: CAWWGESYNEQFF. Full variable domain (missing parts from reference TRBV30 and TRBJ2-1): SQTIHQWPATLVQPVGSPLSLECTVEGTSNPNLYWYRQAAGRGLQLLFYSVGIGQISSEVPQNLSASRPQDRQFILSSKKLLLSDSGFYLCAWWGESYNEQFFGPGTRLTVL.

With respect to this clone: Distinct nucleotide sequences in the sample also encode this CDR3. The rearrangement links TRBV6-5 to TRBJ2-2; D is perhaps TRBD1 (6 bases). Germline CDR1 is MNHEY and CDR2 is SVGAGI. V was clipped by 8 bases and J by 0 bases, with 7 bases between them. The CDR3 runs to 13 residues. The DNA for the CDR3 is TGTGCCAGCCGGACAGCGAACACCGGGGAGCTGTTTTTT. Translation gives CASRTANTGELFF.

This chain uses TRBV19 with TRBJ2-7, with D tentatively TRBD1 or TRBD2 (5 bases each). V lost 1 base and J lost 2, with 12 bases in between. The CDR3 consists of 15 residues. Germline CDR1 and CDR2: LNHDA and SQIVND (reference sequence). DNA of the CDR3: TGTGCCAGTAGTATAGGGGCCTTGGGACCCTACGAGCAGTACTTC. It is translated as CASSIGALGPYEQYF.

The rearrangement links TRBV12-3 or TRBV12-4 to TRBJ1-1; possible D gene TRBD1, 6 bases. V lost 3 bases and J 8 bases, leaving 10 bases between the germline ends. The CDR3 length is 12 residues. Written as DNA, the CDR3 is TGTGCCAGCAGTTTCGGACAGCCGGAAGCTTTCTTT. Translation gives CASSFGQPEAFF.

DNA of the CDR3: TGTGCCAACCGAGGACAGTATTATGGCTACACCTTC. This sequence encodes CANRGQYYGYTF. The chain couples TRBV9 to TRBJ1-2; maybe TRBD1 (6 bases). This CDR3 is built from 12 residues. Germline V gene sequence: CDR1 SGDLS, CDR2 YYNGEE. V dropped 9 bases and J dropped 5 bases, with 14 bases sitting between them.

The chain has TRBV30 and TRBJ2-1; 7 bases match TRBD2. Germline assignment: CDR1 GTSNPN and CDR2 SVGIG (reference sequence). Losses at the gene ends were 2 bases for V and 3 bases for J; bases not matched to a gene: 7. The CDR3 runs 15 residues. In DNA, the CDR3 is TGTGCCTGGAGTAGGGCTAGCGGTAACTACAATGAGCAGTTCTTC. This translates into CAWSRASGNYNEQFF.

This sequence joins TRBV3-1 (or the pseudogene TRBV3-2) and TRBJ1-1, with D possibly being TRBD1 (6 bases). This CDR3 comprises 16 residues. The germline CDR1 and CDR2 sequences are LGHDT and YNNKEL (reference sequence). Trimming removed 5 bases at V and 5 bases at J, with 21 bases between. CDR3 nucleotides: TGTGCCAGCAGCGGGCTCAAACAGGGTTTTCGGACTGAAGCTTTCTTT. This translates into CASSGLKQGFRTEAFF.

The rearrangement joins TRBV5-8 to TRBJ1-2, with 8 bases that match TRBD1. CDR3 size: 13 residues. V dropped 4 bases and J dropped 6; count of bases not matched to a gene: 5. Germline V gene lookup returns CDR1 SGHTS and CDR2 YDEGEE. CDR3 nucleotides: TGTGCCAGCAGCCGGGACAGGCCCCATGGCTACACCTTC. The encoded protein is CASSRDRPHGYTF.

The V gene is TRBV10-3, the J gene TRBJ1-2; TRBD1 matches 8 bases. V shed 4 bases and J 3 bases; nucleotides not matched to a gene: 4. The CDR3 length is 14 residues. In germline, CDR1 is ENHRY, CDR2 SYGVKD. CDR3 nucleotides: TGTGCCATCAGTGCGACAGGGGAAGACTATGGCTACACCTTC. Translating gives CAISATGEDYGYTF.

In DNA, the CDR3 is TGTGCCAGCAGGCCCTTCGGGGGAGGGCCTGTCGATGAGCAGTTCTTC. Its protein product is CASRPFGGGPVDEQFF. The chain couples TRBV7-9 to TRBJ2-1; 7 bases agree with TRBD2. Germline values: CDR1 SEHNR, CDR2 FQNEAQ (reference sequence). The V segment lost 6 bases and the J segment 8 bases; nucleotides outside the gene matches: 16. CDR3 size: 16 residues.

J is TRBJ1-3 and V is TRBV19; D gene unclear. This CDR3 has 16 amino acids. Trimming took off 3 bases at V and 0 bases at J, with 12 bases between the two ends. CDR1 is LNHDA, CDR2 SQIVND, per germline (reference sequence). CDR3 DNA sequence: TGTGCCAGTAGTATGCCCAACCAGTACTCTGGAAACACCATATATTTT. Its translation: CASSMPNQYSGNTIYF.

The V call is TRBV5-5, the J call TRBJ2-7, with 7 bases that match TRBD2. Germline V CDR1 and CDR2: SGHKS, YYEKEE (reference sequence). After removal of 4 bases from V and 1 base from J, the junction contained 5 bases not matched to a gene. This CDR3 region has 14 residues. This chain's CDR3 is CASSPFGGSYEQYF. The CDR3 bases are TGTGCCAGCAGCCCATTCGGGGGGTCCTACGAGCAGTACTTC.

The V and J genes are TRBV30 and TRBJ1-1, with 8 bases matching TRBD1. Per the germline V gene, CDR1 is GTSNPN and CDR2 is SVGIG (reference sequence). Trimming took 4 bases from V and 5 from J; bases not matched to a gene: 6. The CDR3 is 13 residues long. CDR3 amino acids: CAWKGQGWTEAFF. The CDR3 DNA reads as TGTGCCTGGAAAGGACAGGGTTGGACTGAAGCTTTCTTT.

The rearrangement uses TRBV28 and TRBJ1-1; perhaps TRBD1 as D (6 bases). This CDR3 spans 15 amino acids. Trimming shortened V by 2 bases and J by 5 bases, and 15 bases separated the two germline ends. In germline, CDR1 is MDHEN, CDR2 SYDVKM. The CDR3 region is CASSLGPGGLTEAFF. In DNA, the CDR3 is TGTGCCAGCAGTTTAGGACCGGGGGGCCTAACTGAAGCTTTCTTT.

The chain recombines TRBV30 with TRBJ1-1, with D maybe TRBD1 (5 bases). Germline CDR1 GTSNPN, CDR2 SVGIG (reference sequence). The V gene lost 2 bases and the J gene lost 0 bases, with 13 bases spanning the gap. CDR3 length: 15 residues. CDR3 sequence reads: CAWSPPGRLNTEAFF. CDR3 DNA sequence: TGTGCCTGGAGTCCCCCGGGACGGCTGAACACTGAAGCTTTCTTT.

CDR3 bases: TGTGCCAGCAGCTTTCCGACAGGAGGGGAAAAACTGTTTTTT. Its protein is CASSFPTGGEKLFF. The chain recombines TRBV5-8 with TRBJ1-4; D perhaps matches TRBD1 (6 bases). The CDR3 sequence is 14 residues long. Trimming stripped 2 bases from V and 8 bases from J, with 13 bases between. The germline V gene has CDR1 SGHTS and CDR2 YDEGEE.

Regarding this clone: Other nucleotide sequences in the sample specify the same CDR3. The J gene is TRBJ2-7, the V gene TRBV24-1, with no clear D. Germline assignment: CDR1 KGHDR and CDR2 SFDVKD. This CDR3 comprises 12 residues. V lost 5 bases and J 3 bases, leaving 7 bases between the germline ends. The CDR3 DNA reads as TGTGCCACCAGTGGGGAAGGCTACGAGCAGTACTTC. Amino acids: CATSGEGYEQYF.

The chain links TRBV11-1 to TRBJ1-1, with unresolved D. Germline CDR1 is SGHAT and CDR2 is FQDESV (reference sequence). This CDR3 region has 12 residues. Trimming cost V 7 bases and J 3 bases, with 9 bases left between them. CDR3 region: CASTFRDTEAFF. The CDR3 DNA is TGTGCCAGCACTTTCCGGGACACTGAAGCTTTCTTT. Full variable domain (missing parts from reference TRBV11-1 and TRBJ1-1): EAEVAQSPRYKITEKSQAVAFWCDPISGHATLYWYRQILGQGPELLVQFQDESVVDDSQLPKDRFSAERLKGVDSTLKIQPAELGDSAMYLCASTFRDTEAFFGQGTRLTVV.

This chain connects TRBV9 to TRBJ2-3; 7 nucleotides line up with TRBD2. J gave up 6 bases and V 0 bases, and 7 bases lay outside the gene matches. The CDR3 runs to 15 residues. The germline V gene encodes CDR1 SGDLS and CDR2 YYNGEE. CDR3 bases: TGTGCCAGCAGCGTAGGGACTAGGGACGGGGATACGCAGTATTTT. This sequence encodes CASSVGTRDGDTQYF.

CDR3 in amino acids: CASRMQRGGELNYEQYF. CDR3 DNA sequence: TGTGCCAGCAGAATGCAACGAGGGGGAGAGCTGAACTACGAGCAGTACTTC. J is TRBJ2-7 and V is TRBV28; weak D call: TRBD1 (6 bases). The CDR3 runs to 17 residues. Trimming took 6 bases from V and 3 from J, leaving 24 bases between them. Germline CDR1 MDHEN, CDR2 SYDVKM. The full variable domain, completed using reference TRBV28 and TRBJ2-7, is DVKVTQSSRYLVKRTGEKVFLECVQDMDHENMFWYRQDPGLGLRLIYFSYDVKMKEKGDIPEGYSVSREKKERFSLILESASTNQTSMYLCASRMQRGGELNYEQYFGPGTRLTVT.

The chain has TRBV7-9 and TRBJ2-1, with D possibly being TRBD2 (5 bases). This CDR3 contains 15 residues. Germline CDR1 reads SEHNR; CDR2 reads FQNEAQ (reference sequence). The germline V and J ends were trimmed by 5 bases and 10 bases, with 21 bases remaining between them. Here the CDR3 DNA reads TGTGCCAGCAGCCGAACTAAGGGATCGGGGATCGAGCAGTTCTTC. This sequence encodes CASSRTKGSGIEQFF.

This sequence joins TRBV7-9 and TRBJ1-2; D gene ambiguous. This CDR3 is 12 amino acids long. Trimming left V 1 base short and J 5 bases short, with 5 bases between. Germline lookup yields CDR1 SEHNR and CDR2 FQNEAQ (reference sequence). The CDR3 DNA follows: TGTGCCAGCAGCTTAGGTACTTATGGCTACACCTTC. It specifies CASSLGTYGYTF.

V gene TRBV30 combines with J gene TRBJ1-3, with D possibly being TRBD1 (5 bases). Trimming removed 3 bases from V and 4 bases from J, with 13 bases in between. This CDR3 is built from 14 residues. Germline V gene sequence: CDR1 GTSNPN, CDR2 SVGIG (reference sequence). CDR3 loop: CAWSEGVQGNTIYF. CDR3 bases: TGTGCCTGGAGCGAAGGGGTCCAAGGAAACACCATATATTTT.

The chain has TRBV2 and TRBJ2-5; D call uncertain. Looked up from germline, CDR1 is SNHLY and CDR2 is FYNNEI. V dropped 2 bases and J dropped 0 bases, with 1 base sitting between them. CDR3 length: 12 residues. The CDR3 DNA is TGTGCCAGCAGTGAACACCAAGAGACCCAGTACTTC. Its protein is CASSEHQETQYF. The variable domain in full, completed from reference TRBV2 and TRBJ2-5, reads EPEVTQTPSHQVTQMGQEVILRCVPISNHLYFYWYRQILGQKVEFLVSFYNNEISEKSEIFDDQFSVERPDGSNFTLKIRSTKLEDSAMYFCASSEHQETQYFGPGTRLLVL.

The table lists this clone with a few counts. This sequence joins TRBV19 and TRBJ1-5, with a tentative D call TRBD1 (6 bases). CDR3 length: 17 amino acids. The germline CDR1 and CDR2 sequences are LNHDA and SQIVND (reference sequence). Deletions cut 0 bases from V and 4 bases from J, with 16 bases between. DNA for the CDR3: TGTGCCAGTAGTATAGATCTAGGGACACACTTTAATCAGCCCCAGCATTTT. It translates to CASSIDLGTHFNQPQHF.

V and J are TRBV5-1 and TRBJ1-1; tentatively, D is TRBD1 (6 bases). Germline V CDR1 and CDR2: SGHRS, YFSETQ. V shed 4 bases and J shed 3 bases, with 16 bases lying between them. The CDR3 has 15 amino acids. CDR3 nucleotide sequence: TGCGCCAGCAGCCCGTTAGGGGGGGCGGACACTGAAGCTTTCTTT. It translates to CASSPLGGADTEAFF.

In its sample, this clone was seen once. The V call is TRBV9, the J call TRBJ1-5; 9 nucleotides match TRBD1. The ends lost 2 bases at V and 6 bases at J; junction bases unmatched: 3. The length of the CDR3 is 14 residues. Germline V gene sequence: CDR1 SGDLS, CDR2 YYNGEE. As DNA, the CDR3 is TGTGCCAGCAGCGTCACAGGGGGCCTTCAGCCCCAGCATTTT. It translates to CASSVTGGLQPQHF.